The 13 T cell receptor beta chains below all came from one sample that was sequenced in a study of T cell changes during pregnancy in multiple sclerosis. The assay was immunoSEQ multiplex PCR, and TCRdb's table has in-frame clones only and misses some. This table has tens of thousands of clones, 75% to 95% appearing once. The material sequenced was peripheral blood, taken before pregnancy. The receptors derive from a female donor with multiple sclerosis, enrolled in a pregnancy study.

The chain joins TRBV9 to TRBJ1-4; possible D gene TRBD1, 6 bases. CDR3 length equals 15 residues. Germline-derived CDR1 and CDR2 are SGDLS and YYNGEE. The germline V and J ends were trimmed by 3 bases and 1 base, with 10 bases remaining between them. DNA of the CDR3: TGTGCCAGCAGCGAGTGGGGGCAAACTAATGAAAAACTGTTTTTT. It codes for CASSEWGQTNEKLFF. The whole variable domain, remainder taken from reference TRBV9 and TRBJ1-4, is DSGVTQTPKHLITATGQRVTLRCSPRSGDLSVYWYQQSLDQGLQFLIQYYNGEERAKGNILERFSAQQFPDLHSELNLSSLELGDSALYFCASSEWGQTNEKLFFGSGTQLSVL.

This clone appeared once. This chain uses TRBV5-1 with TRBJ2-7; 7 positions agree with TRBD2. Germline CDR1 is SGHRS and CDR2 is YFSETQ. With 0 bases clipped from V and 6 bases from J, the junction kept 3 bases outside the gene matches. This CDR3 region has 13 residues. CDR3 loop: CASSLELASEQYF. In DNA form, the CDR3 reads TGCGCCAGCAGCTTGGAACTAGCGAGCGAGCAGTACTTC.

The genes are TRBV5-1 and TRBJ2-1; 8 nucleotides line up with TRBD2. The CDR3 has 16 amino acids. With V trimmed by 0 bases and J by 4 bases, 6 bases remained unmatched. Looked up from germline, CDR1 is SGHRS and CDR2 is YFSETQ. In DNA, the CDR3 is TGCGCCAGCAGCTTGGCCGGGCTAGCGGGTTACAATGAGCAGTTCTTC. Translation: CASSLAGLAGYNEQFF. The full variable domain, its missing parts supplied by reference TRBV5-1 and TRBJ2-1, is KAGVTQTPRYLIKTRGQQVTLSCSPISGHRSVSWYQQTPGQGLQFLFEYFSETQRNKGNFPGRFSGRQFSNSRSEMNVSTLELGDSALYLCASSLAGLAGYNEQFFGPGTRLTVL.

The chain employs TRBV7-2 and TRBJ2-1, with 9 nucleotides matching TRBD2. V lost 5 bases and J lost 13; bases outside the gene matches: 6. CDR1 and CDR2 from the germline V gene are SGHTA and FQGNSA. The CDR3 is made up of 12 amino acids. CDR3 loop: CASSAGSGSQFF. The CDR3 region has the DNA TGTGCCAGCAGCGCCGGTAGCGGGAGTCAGTTCTTC.

The V call is TRBV5-4, the J call TRBJ2-2, with TRBD2 identical over 9 bases. This CDR3 spans 17 amino acids. The J segment lost 5 bases and the V segment lost 2 bases, leaving 10 bases of the junction unmatched. Germline lookup yields CDR1 SGHNT and CDR2 YYREEE (reference sequence). In DNA form, the CDR3 reads TGTGCCAGCAGCTTCAAGTTTAGCGGGAGTAGGACCGGGGAGCTGTTTTTT. Translation: CASSFKFSGSRTGELFF.

The chain carries TRBV7-2 and TRBJ2-3; 10 bases line up with TRBD2. V lost 5 bases, J lost 4 bases, and 9 bases stayed unmatched. Germline V gives CDR1 SGHTA, CDR2 FQGNSA. The CDR3 totals 16 residues. The CDR3 DNA sequence: TGTGCCAGCAGCCTATTTCTAGCGGGAGTCTCAGATACGCAGTATTTT. This gives the protein CASSLFLAGVSDTQYF.

The V and J genes are TRBV5-1 and TRBJ1-1, with D possibly being TRBD1 (6 bases). Germline loops: CDR1 SGHRS, CDR2 YFSETQ. Trimming left V 5 bases short and J 4 bases short, with 24 bases between. CDR3 length: 17 amino acids. In DNA form, the CDR3 reads TGCGCCAGCAGTCGGGCAGGGGCCTCCCGGCTAGGCACTGAAGCTTTCTTT. It codes for CASSRAGASRLGTEAFF.

This rearrangement joins TRBV27 to TRBJ1-2; 9 bases agree with TRBD1. V was clipped by 5 bases and J by 7 bases; unmatched bases: 8. There are 14 residues in the CDR3. CDR1 is MNHEY and CDR2 is SMNVEV in the germline V gene (reference sequence). The CDR3 sequence is CASSPGTGLGGYTF. The CDR3 nucleotides read TGTGCCAGCAGTCCGGGGACAGGGTTGGGTGGCTACACCTTC.

This chain uses TRBV14 with TRBJ1-3; TRBD1 aligns across 8 bases. The CDR3 runs 15 residues. The V and J ends lost 4 bases and 4 bases, in that order; junction bases with no gene match: 6. CDR1 is SGHDN and CDR2 is FVKESK in the germline V gene. The CDR3 DNA is TGTGCCAGCAGCCTTATAGACAGGGGAGGAAACACCATATATTTT. Protein sequence: CASSLIDRGGNTIYF.

This clone was observed once. The junction does not match germline at one end; this may be a read error. This chain uses TRBV9 with TRBJ2-1; 7 bases are shared with TRBD2. CDR1 and CDR2 (germline): SGDLS, YYNGEE. This CDR3 region has 16 residues. CDR3 in amino acids: CAGSVASASGHNEQFF. The CDR3 nucleotides read TGTGCCGGCAGCGTAGCTTCGGCTAGCGGACACAATGAGCAGTTCTTC.

The chain recombines TRBV6-5 with TRBJ2-2; perhaps TRBD2 as D (5 bases). The CDR3 runs to 13 residues. V shed 11 bases and J shed 1 base, with 11 bases lying between them. Germline V gene lookup returns CDR1 MNHEY and CDR2 SVGAGI. CDR3 protein: CAATEGNTGELFF. The CDR3 region has the DNA TGTGCCGCTACCGAGGGGAACACCGGGGAGCTGTTTTTT.

The genes are TRBV9 and TRBJ2-2; TRBD2 agrees at 9 bases. CDR1 and CDR2 (germline): SGDLS, YYNGEE. The V gene end was trimmed by 2 bases and the J gene end by 8 bases; junction bases not matched to a gene: 7. CDR3 length: 15 residues. This CDR3 is CASSVSAGGPGELFF. CDR3 nucleotide sequence: TGTGCCAGCAGCGTGTCCGCGGGGGGGCCGGGGGAGCTGTTTTTT.

The chain joins TRBV11-2 to TRBJ1-5, with 10 bases that match TRBD1. Per the germline V gene, CDR1 is SGHAT and CDR2 is FQNNGV. The CDR3 extends over 15 amino acids. V lost 5 bases to trimming and J lost 2 bases; unmatched junction nucleotides: 3. In DNA, the CDR3 is TGTGCCAGCAGCCCAGGACAGGGGGGCAATCAGCCCCAGCATTTT. Translation gives CASSPGQGGNQPQHF.